This passage covers 14 T cell receptor beta chains from one sample sequenced in a study of a mutant IDH1 vaccine in newly diagnosed glioma. The antigens for these receptors are not known. Profiled with immunoSEQ multiplex PCR; TCRdb holds only in-frame clones, not every one. The top ten hold approximately 4.1% of the sample, which has approximately 66,000 clones, roughly 80% seen once. Specified time point: week 35, safety follow-up. The vaccine gave 300 ug of a 20-mer mutant IDH1 peptide subcutaneously per dose. This specimen was PBMCs, taken from a glioma patient whose treatment included an IDH1 peptide vaccine. The receptors shown here come from a man younger than 45 with glioma.

The V gene is TRBV5-1, the J gene TRBJ1-2, with D unresolved. The CDR3 is 13 residues long. V lost 0 bases to trimming and J lost 3 bases, with 6 bases between them. Germline CDR1 is SGHRS and CDR2 is YFSETQ. The DNA for the CDR3 is TGCGCCAGCAGCTTGGATCAGGACTATGGCTACACCTTC. It codes for CASSLDQDYGYTF.

The chain employs TRBV2 and TRBJ2-7; D is perhaps TRBD1 or TRBD2 (5 bases each). Germline V gene sequence: CDR1 SNHLY, CDR2 FYNNEI. CDR3 length: 16 amino acids. V was shortened by 7 bases and J by 0 bases, with 19 bases between the two germline ends. CDR3 sequence reads: CASMSGYGAGSYEQYF. CDR3 DNA sequence: TGTGCCAGCATGAGTGGTTACGGGGCGGGCTCCTACGAGCAGTACTTC.

This clone appeared a single time. The chain links TRBV19 to TRBJ2-7; 7 positions match TRBD1. This CDR3 has 15 amino acids. Unmatched junction bases numbered 6, after V lost 2 bases and J lost 2 bases. Germline V gives CDR1 LNHDA, CDR2 SQIVND (reference sequence). DNA of the CDR3: TGTGCCAGTAGTATAATCCCCGGGACAGCCTACGAGCAGTACTTC. As protein: CASSIIPGTAYEQYF.

The gene calls are TRBV9 and TRBJ2-7; possible D gene TRBD2, 5 bases. Germline loops: CDR1 SGDLS, CDR2 YYNGEE. The CDR3 runs to 14 residues. V shed 0 bases and J shed 6 bases, with 13 bases lying between them. The CDR3 protein is CASSVGGSSLEQYF. CDR3 nucleotide sequence: TGTGCCAGCAGCGTAGGAGGGTCTTCGCTCGAGCAGTACTTC.

This clone was detected only a few times. This CDR3 is CAWRFLATEAFF. The CDR3 DNA reads TGTGCCTGGAGGTTTTTAGCCACTGAAGCTTTCTTT. V gene TRBV30 combines with J gene TRBJ1-1; D call uncertain. CDR3 length: 12 residues. In germline, CDR1 is GTSNPN, CDR2 SVGIG (reference sequence). V lost 3 bases and J 4 bases, leaving 9 bases between the germline ends.

CDR3 protein: CASSPLEETQYF. As DNA, the CDR3 is TGTGCCAGCTCGCCTTTGGAGGAGACCCAGTACTTC. This chain joins TRBV18 and TRBJ2-5; D remains ambiguous. The CDR3 consists of 12 residues. V was clipped by 6 bases and J by 5 bases, with 10 bases between them. Germline CDR1 and CDR2: KGHSH and LQKENI.

The chain couples TRBV7-9 to TRBJ1-1; D may be TRBD1 (5 bases). V lost 4 bases, J lost 13 bases, and 16 bases lay in between. This CDR3 has 12 residues. Germline V lookup: CDR1 SEHNR, CDR2 FQNEAQ (reference sequence). The CDR3 coding sequence is TGTGCCAGCAGCTCGGTACCCGGGGGGGGTTTCTTT. Its translation: CASSSVPGGGFF.

To note about this clone: This sample includes further DNA sequences coding for the same CDR3. The chain uses TRBV27 and TRBJ2-5; D is perhaps TRBD2 (6 bases). Trimming cost V 3 bases and J 5 bases, with 7 bases left between them. Germline V lookup: CDR1 MNHEY, CDR2 SMNVEV (reference sequence). The CDR3 is made up of 12 amino acids. The CDR3 region has the DNA TGTGCCAGCAGTTTCGGGGGTGAGACCCAGTACTTC. This gives the protein CASSFGGETQYF.

The chain employs TRBV5-4 and TRBJ2-5, with 7 nucleotides matching TRBD2. The CDR3 is 15 residues long. V shed 0 bases and J 2 bases; nucleotides not matched to a gene: 4. The germline V gene encodes CDR1 SGHNT and CDR2 YYREEE (reference sequence). CDR3 coding DNA: TGTGCCAGCAGCTTGGAGCGGGGTAATCAAGAGACCCAGTACTTC. This translates into CASSLERGNQETQYF.

J is TRBJ1-4 and V is TRBV9; TRBD1 is a possible D gene (5 bases). V lost 4 bases to trimming and J lost 8 bases, with 18 bases between them. Germline V gene data show CDR1 as SGDLS and CDR2 as YYNGEE. The CDR3 totals 15 residues. Here the CDR3 DNA reads TGTGCCAGCAGCTCAGACAGCCGGCGTTCGGAAAAACTGTTTTTT. This sequence encodes CASSSDSRRSEKLFF.

This sequence joins TRBV6-4 and TRBJ1-6, with TRBD1 as a possible D gene (5 bases). Germline lookup yields CDR1 MRHNA and CDR2 SNTAGT. This CDR3 has 14 residues. V shed 6 bases and J shed 7 bases, with 13 bases lying between them. This CDR3 is CASSEGHSNSPLHF. The CDR3 DNA is TGTGCCAGCAGCGAGGGGCACTCCAATTCACCCCTCCACTTT.

The V call is TRBV20-1, the J call TRBJ1-6; 7 nucleotides line up with TRBD1. V was pared by 6 bases and J by 10 bases, with 3 bases of the junction left unmatched. Germline V gene sequence: CDR1 DFQATT, CDR2 SNEGSKA (reference sequence). The CDR3 consists of 11 residues. The CDR3 reads CSARQGSPLHF. The CDR3 DNA follows: TGCAGTGCCCGACAGGGATCACCCCTCCACTTT.

This chain connects TRBV27 to TRBJ1-3, with 9 bases aligning to TRBD1. V lost 0 bases, J lost 3 bases, and 9 bases stayed unmatched. Germline V gene data show CDR1 as MNHEY and CDR2 as SMNVEV (reference sequence). The length of the CDR3 is 18 residues. The CDR3 reads CASSLSVPGQGFGNTIYF. For the CDR3, the DNA is TGTGCCAGCAGTTTATCGGTGCCGGGACAGGGATTTGGAAACACCATATATTTT.

The chain uses TRBV28 and TRBJ2-3; 7 nucleotides align to TRBD1. CDR1 and CDR2 (germline): MDHEN, SYDVKM. The CDR3 runs 13 residues. With V trimmed by 6 bases and J by 6 bases, 6 bases remained unmatched. The DNA of the CDR3 is TGTGCCAGCAGAATGACAGGGTCGGATACGCAGTATTTT. It yields the protein CASRMTGSDTQYF.